The next 11 T cell receptor beta chains were all read from a single sample in a study of human T cells and chemical hapten exposure. TCRdb re-called the RACE reads through MiXCR, storing one row per CDR3 protein. The table shows 55,000 to 75,000 distinct CDR3 sequences, with roughly 12% occurring only once. Time point meaning: patch test 3, about 24 weeks after DPC sensitization. The treatment is: therapeutic diphenylcyclopropenone sensitization with weekly scalp DPC. This sample comprised whole blood, obtained in connection with sensitization to the hapten diphenylcyclopropenone (DPC). The receptors here all came from a man in his thirties or forties with alopecia areata. Some clones in this sample may be carry-over from other donors' samples.

This clonotype was recorded many times. The rearrangement uses TRBV28 and TRBJ2-1; perhaps TRBD1 as D (6 bases). Trimming stripped 4 bases from V and 10 bases from J, with 11 bases between. Germline values: CDR1 MDHEN, CDR2 SYDVKM. CDR3 length equals 12 residues. Written as DNA, the CDR3 is TGTGCCAGCAGTTCGTCAGGGGTCGAGCAGTTCTTC. Translating it yields CASSSSGVEQFF.

The chain joins TRBV7-2 to TRBJ1-1; TRBD1 aligns across 8 bases. With 5 bases clipped from V and 3 bases from J, the junction kept 2 bases outside the gene matches. The CDR3 covers 13 residues. CDR1 and CDR2 (germline): SGHTA, FQGNSA. The CDR3, as DNA: TGTGCCAGCAGCCGGACAGGGTACACTGAAGCTTTCTTT. It encodes CASSRTGYTEAFF.

This clonotype appeared many times. The chain links TRBV9 to TRBJ2-1, with 8 bases matching TRBD2. Trimming removed 3 bases from V and 4 bases from J; junction bases left unmatched: 12. CDR1 is SGDLS and CDR2 is YYNGEE in the germline V gene. The CDR3 has 17 amino acids. The CDR3 DNA reads as TGTGCCAGCAGCGCCCGGGGCGCGGGGGGAAGGTACAATGAGCAGTTCTTC. Translation: CASSARGAGGRYNEQFF. The entire variable domain, with the rest obtained from reference TRBV9 and TRBJ2-1, is as follows: DSGVTQTPKHLITATGQRVTLRCSPRSGDLSVYWYQQSLDQGLQFLIQYYNGEERAKGNILERFSAQQFPDLHSELNLSSLELGDSALYFCASSARGAGGRYNEQFFGPGTRLTVL.

This clonotype was counted at least ten times. V gene TRBV20-1 combines with J gene TRBJ1-6; TRBD1 might be the D (6 bases). Looked up from germline, CDR1 is DFQATT and CDR2 is SNEGSKA (reference sequence). There are 13 residues in the CDR3. V was trimmed by 6 bases and J by 7 bases, leaving 13 bases between them. CDR3 in amino acids: CSASGTSNSPLHF. CDR3 nucleotides: TGCAGTGCATCCGGGACAAGCAATTCACCCCTCCACTTT.

This clonotype appeared many times. The V gene is TRBV7-6, the J gene TRBJ1-6; D possibly corresponds to TRBD1 (5 bases). The germline V gene encodes CDR1 SGHVS and CDR2 FNYEAQ. The CDR3 has 15 amino acids. V lost 3 bases and J 9 bases, leaving 15 bases between the germline ends. The CDR3 loop reads CASSLNRPGSSPLHF. In DNA form, the CDR3 reads TGTGCCAGCAGCTTGAACAGGCCGGGTTCTTCACCCCTCCACTTT.

This clonotype was seen many times. The V and J genes are TRBV4-1 and TRBJ2-1, with D perhaps TRBD2 (7 bases). V gave up 4 bases and J gave up 9 bases, with 22 bases separating them. The CDR3 runs 16 residues. Germline V gives CDR1 MGHRA, CDR2 YSYEKL. CDR3 protein: CASSLRGGQGDSEQFF. CDR3 nucleotide sequence: TGCGCCAGCAGCCTAAGGGGGGGCCAAGGGGATAGTGAGCAGTTCTTC.

The V and J genes are TRBV9 and TRBJ1-2; D is unresolved. Looked up from germline, CDR1 is SGDLS and CDR2 is YYNGEE. CDR3 size: 12 residues. The V end lost 0 bases, the J end lost 4 bases, and 4 bases lay between the germline ends. CDR3 DNA sequence: TGTGCCAGCAGCGTAGAGGGCTATGGCTACACCTTC. Protein sequence: CASSVEGYGYTF.

This clonotype was counted between two and nine times. The genes are TRBV6-6 and TRBJ1-1; D is undetermined. CDR3 length: 12 amino acids. Germline CDR1 is MNHNY and CDR2 is SVGAGI (reference sequence). Trimming took off 5 bases at V and 0 bases at J, with 4 bases between the two ends. CDR3 nucleotide sequence: TGTGCCAGCAGTCACATGAACACTGAAGCTTTCTTT. Translating gives CASSHMNTEAFF.

Comments on this clonotype: A read error may be the cause here, since a much bigger clone is one base away. Here the CDR3 omits its conserved ending phenylalanine or tryptophan, so a read error is the likely source. The gene calls are TRBV29-1 and TRBJ2-7; tentatively, D is TRBD1 (6 bases). V lost 6 bases to trimming and J lost 4 bases, with 19 bases between them. Germline V gene lookup returns CDR1 SQVTM and CDR2 ANQGSEA. The CDR3 is 14 amino acids. The CDR3 nucleotides read TGCAGCGTGGGGGCCAGGGCAGCTTCATACGAGCAGTACTCC. Its protein is CSVGARAASYEQYS.

The chain uses TRBV9 and TRBJ1-1; unclear D gene. The CDR3 is made up of 15 amino acids. CDR1 and CDR2 from the germline V gene are SGDLS and YYNGEE. V was clipped by 0 bases and J by 7 bases, with 16 bases between them. Here the CDR3 DNA reads TGTGCCAGCAGCGTAGAGAGTCGGCAGGACCTTGAAGCTTTCTTT. It yields the protein CASSVESRQDLEAFF.

This clonotype was detected ten times or more. The J gene is TRBJ1-1, the V gene TRBV5-1, with D maybe TRBD1 (6 bases). The CDR3 consists of 13 residues. Germline values: CDR1 SGHRS, CDR2 YFSETQ. V was shortened by 0 bases and J by 4 bases, with 7 bases between the two germline ends. CDR3 coding DNA: TGCGCCAGCAGCTTGGCGGGGGCCACTGAAGCTTTCTTT. Its protein is CASSLAGATEAFF.